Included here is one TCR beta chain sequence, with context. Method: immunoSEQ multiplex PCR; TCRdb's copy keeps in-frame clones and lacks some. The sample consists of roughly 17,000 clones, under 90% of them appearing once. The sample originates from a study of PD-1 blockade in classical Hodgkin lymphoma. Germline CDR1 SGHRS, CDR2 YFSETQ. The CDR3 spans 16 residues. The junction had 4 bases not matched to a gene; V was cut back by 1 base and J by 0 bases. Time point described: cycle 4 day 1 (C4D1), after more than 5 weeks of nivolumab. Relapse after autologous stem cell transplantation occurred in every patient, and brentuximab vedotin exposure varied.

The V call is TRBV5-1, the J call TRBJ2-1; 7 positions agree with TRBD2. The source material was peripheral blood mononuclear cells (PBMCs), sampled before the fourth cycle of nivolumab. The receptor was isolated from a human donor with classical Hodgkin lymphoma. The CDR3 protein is CASSLLGGSSYNEQFF. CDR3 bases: TGCGCCAGCAGCTTGTTGGGGGGGAGCTCCTACAATGAGCAGTTCTTC.